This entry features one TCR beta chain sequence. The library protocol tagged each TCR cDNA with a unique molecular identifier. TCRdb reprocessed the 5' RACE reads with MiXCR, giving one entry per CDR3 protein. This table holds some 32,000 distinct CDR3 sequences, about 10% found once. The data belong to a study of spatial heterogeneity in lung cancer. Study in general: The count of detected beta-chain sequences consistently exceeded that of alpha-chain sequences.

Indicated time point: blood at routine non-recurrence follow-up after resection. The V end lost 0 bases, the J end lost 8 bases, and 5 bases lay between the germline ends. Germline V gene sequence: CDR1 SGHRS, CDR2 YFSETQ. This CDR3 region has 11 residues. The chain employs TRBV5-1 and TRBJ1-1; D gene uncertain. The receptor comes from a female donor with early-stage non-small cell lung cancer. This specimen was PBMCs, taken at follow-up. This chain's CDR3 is CASSLGREAFF. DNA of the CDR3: TGCGCCAGCAGCTTGGGACGCGAAGCTTTCTTT.